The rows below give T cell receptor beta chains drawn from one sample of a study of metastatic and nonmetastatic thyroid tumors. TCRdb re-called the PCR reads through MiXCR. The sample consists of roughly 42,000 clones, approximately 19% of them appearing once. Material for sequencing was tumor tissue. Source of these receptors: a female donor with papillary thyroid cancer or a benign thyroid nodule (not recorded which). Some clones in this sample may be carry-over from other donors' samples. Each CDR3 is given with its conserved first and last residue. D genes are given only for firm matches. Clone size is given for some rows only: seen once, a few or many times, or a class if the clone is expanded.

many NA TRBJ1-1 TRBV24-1 TGTGCCACCAGTGCCCCGAACACTGAAGCTTTCTTT CATSAPNTEAFF
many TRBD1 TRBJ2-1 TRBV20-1 TGCAGTGCTAGCCCACTGACAGGGAGTTATGAGCAGTTCTTC CSASPLTGSYEQFF
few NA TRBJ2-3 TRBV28 TGTGCCAGCACCCAGGGCAACACAGATACTCAGTATTTT CASTQGNTDTQYF
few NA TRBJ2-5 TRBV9 TGTGCCAGCAGCGTAAGTTCCCGGACAGCTTTTGAGACCCAGTACTTC CASSVSSRTAFETQYF
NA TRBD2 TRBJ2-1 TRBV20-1 TGCAGTGCTAGACAGGGAGCGGGAGATTACAATGAGCAGTTCTTC CSARQGAGDYNEQFF
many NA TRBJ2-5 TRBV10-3 TGTGCCATCAGTGAGGGGGGGGCGCGGGAGACCCAGTACTTC CAISEGGARETQYF
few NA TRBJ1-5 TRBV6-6 TGTGCCAGCAGTTACATCAGAAATCAGCACCAGCATTTT CASSYIRNQHQHF
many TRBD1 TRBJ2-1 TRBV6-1 TGTGCCAGCAAACCTTGGACAGGGGGCATAAATGAGCAGTTCTTC CASKPWTGGINEQFF
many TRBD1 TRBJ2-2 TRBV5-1 TGCGCCAGCAGCTCTTTACAGGGGGCGAACACCGGGGAGCTGCTTTTT CASSSLQGANTGELLF
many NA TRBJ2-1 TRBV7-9 TGTGCCAGCAGCTTAGGCGCAGGGCGATTGGAGCAGTTCTTC CASSLGAGRLEQFF
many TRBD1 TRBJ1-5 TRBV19 TGTGCCAGTAAAGAAGACAGGGCCGGCAATCAGCCCCAGCATTTT CASKEDRAGNQPQHF
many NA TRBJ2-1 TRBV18 TGTGCCAGCTCTCCGGGGATAGCCAATGAGCAGTTCTTC CASSPGIANEQFF
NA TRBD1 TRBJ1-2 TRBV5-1 TGCGCCAGCAGATTGGTACCGGACAGGGGGCAAGGCTACACCTTC CASRLVPDRGQGYTF
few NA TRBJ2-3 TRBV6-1 TGTGCCAGCAGTGTCACAGGGGGGGGGTACGAGGTTACGCAGTATTTT CASSVTGGGYEVTQYF
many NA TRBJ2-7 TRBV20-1 TGCAGTGCTAGAGATCGAGTTCTTGGGTACAGGGAGTACTTC CSARDRVLGYREYF
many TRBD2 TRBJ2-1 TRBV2 TGTGCCAACAAATTTAGCGGGGGGGCGGATGAGCAGTTCTTC CANKFSGGADEQFF
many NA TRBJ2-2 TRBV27 TGTGCCAGCAGTTTTAGGCAGCACCGGGAGCTGTTTTTT CASSFRQHRELFF
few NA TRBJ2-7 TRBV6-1 TGTGCCAGCAGTGGGGCGAGCTCCTACGATCAGTACTTC CASSGASSYDQYF
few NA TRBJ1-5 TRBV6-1 TGTGCCAGCAGTGAAAATCAGCCCCAGCATTTT CASSENQPQHF
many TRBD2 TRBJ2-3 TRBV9 TGTGCCAGCAGCCCTTCCGGGGGGGCTACAGATACGCAGTATTTT CASSPSGGATDTQYF
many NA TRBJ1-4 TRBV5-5 TGTGCCAGCAGCTTGCGGGGGCGGGGAACTAATGAAAAACTGTTTTTT CASSLRGRGTNEKLFF
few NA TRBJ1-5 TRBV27 TGTGCCAGCAGTCCCAGACAGGCGAGCAATCAGCCCCAGCATTTT CASSPRQASNQPQHF
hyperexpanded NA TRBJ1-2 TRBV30 TGTGCCTGGTTCGAAATGGGCCCCAAGGGCTCCTATGGCTACACCTTC CAWFEMGPKGSYGYTF
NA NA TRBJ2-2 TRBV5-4 TGTGCCAGCAGCTTGGGCAAGAACACCGGGGAGCTGTTTTTT CASSLGKNTGELFF
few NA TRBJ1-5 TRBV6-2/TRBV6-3 TGTGCCAGCACTAAGCCGAATCAGCCCCAGCATTTT CASTKPNQPQHF
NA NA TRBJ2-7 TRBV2 TGTGCCAGCAAAGATGGGCGACGACAGTCTACGTACGAGCAGTACTTC CASKDGRRQSTYEQYF
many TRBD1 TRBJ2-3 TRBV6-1 TGTGCCAGCAGTTTCGGAAACAGGGGAACAGATACGCAGTATTTT CASSFGNRGTDTQYF
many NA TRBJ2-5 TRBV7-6 TGTGCCAGCAGCTTAGTCGGGGGACAAGAGACCCAGTACTTC CASSLVGGQETQYF
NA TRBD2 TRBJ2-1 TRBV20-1 TGCAGTGCTCTCCGGGAGGGTGTGGATGAGCAGTTCTTC CSALREGVDEQFF
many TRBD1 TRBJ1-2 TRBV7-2 TGTGCCAGCAGCTTAGGAGGGACAGGGGTAGCTAGCTATGGCTACACCTTC CASSLGGTGVASYGYTF
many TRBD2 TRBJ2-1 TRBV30 TGTGCCTGGAGCCTATTGCTAGCGGGAGTTGCCCATGAGCAGTTCTTC CAWSLLLAGVAHEQFF
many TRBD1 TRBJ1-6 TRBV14 TGTGCCAGCAGCCAAACTTACAGGGGGCCAAGGGATTCACCCCTCCACTTT CASSQTYRGPRDSPLHF
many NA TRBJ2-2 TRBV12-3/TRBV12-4 TGTGCCAGCAGAACCGGGCCAGCCGGGGAGCTGTTTTTT CASRTGPAGELFF
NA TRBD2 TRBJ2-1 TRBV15 TGTGCCACCAGCAGCTCCGGGACTAGCTGGAATCTGTTCTTC CATSSSGTSWNLFF
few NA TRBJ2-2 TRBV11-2 TGTGCCAGCAGCCCACCAGGGTTTGACACCGGGGAGCTGTTTTTT CASSPPGFDTGELFF
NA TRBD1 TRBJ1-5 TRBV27 TGTGCCAGCAGCAAAGGGGGCTCAGGACAGCCCCAGCATTTT CASSKGGSGQPQHF
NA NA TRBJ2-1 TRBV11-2 TGTGCCAGCATTCCTCCGGGACTCATTGACAATGAGCAGTTCTTC CASIPPGLIDNEQFF
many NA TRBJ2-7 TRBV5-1 TGCGCCAGCAAGCGGGACAGCTCCTACGAGCAGTACTTC CASKRDSSYEQYF
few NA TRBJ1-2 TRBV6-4 TGTGCCAGCAGTGCCCCGCGTCACGGCGAAACGGGCTATGGCTACACCTTC CASSAPRHGETGYGYTF
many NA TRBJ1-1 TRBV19 TGTGCCAGTATTAAAAACTCACTTTGGGGGGGCAAGTCGAACACTGAAGCTTTCTTT CASIKNSLWGGKSNTEAFF
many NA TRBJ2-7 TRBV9 TGTGCCAGCAGCGTGGGCGCGTTATCCTCCTACGAGCAGTACTTC CASSVGALSSYEQYF
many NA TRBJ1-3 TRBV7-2 TGTGCCAGCAGCCCAACTGACAGACCTGGAAACACCATATATTTT CASSPTDRPGNTIYF
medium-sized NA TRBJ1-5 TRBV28 TGTGCCAGCAGTCCAGGGGCGGCGGGTTTAGGGCCCCAGCATTTT CASSPGAAGLGPQHF
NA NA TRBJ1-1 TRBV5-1 TGCGCCAGCAGCTGGGCCGGACAGTCGAACACTGAAGCTTTCTTT CASSWAGQSNTEAFF
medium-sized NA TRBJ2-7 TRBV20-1 TGCAGTCACTATGTCCCCCTAGAGCCCGAGCAGTACTTC CSHYVPLEPEQYF